The subject of this entry is one T cell receptor (beta chain). The antigen is undetermined. This sample was included in a study of cytomegalovirus exposure and HLA in healthy donors. The overall study: Unique TCRs from HLA-typed donors, approximately 80 million of them, were held in an early data release.

A multiplex PCR was run with 60 Vbeta primers and 13 Jbeta primers. Sequencing used immunoSEQ multiplex PCR; TCRdb keeps in-frame clones, though not all of them. The sample comprises around 200,000 clones, 75% to 85% of which are singletons, and 2.3% rests with the top ten. The trim removed 2 bases at V and 6 bases at J, leaving 11 bases unmatched. The CDR3 covers 16 residues. Germline CDR1 is SGHTA and CDR2 is FQGNSA. Each donor's status was that of a healthy bone marrow donor. The study, taken as a whole, reports: According to the study, about 180 TCR beta chains were cytomegalovirus-associated. Both high specificity and high sensitivity reportedly marked the classifier's diagnosis of cytomegalovirus status.

Sequencing used PBMCs. The sequence was obtained from a woman between 50 and 59 years old in good health and CMV-seronegative. The rearrangement links TRBV7-2 to TRBJ2-7; 9 bases agree with TRBD2. The CDR3 loop is CASSLLLAGPPGEQYF. Written as DNA, the CDR3 is TGTGCCAGCAGCTTACTGCTAGCGGGACCCCCCGGCGAGCAGTACTTC. Filled out from reference TRBV7-2 and TRBJ2-7, the complete variable domain reads GAGVSQSPSNKVTEKGKDVELRCDPISGHTALYWYRQSLGQGLEFLIYFQGNSAPDKSGLPSDRFSAERTGGSVSTLTIQRTQQEDSAVYLCASSLLLAGPPGEQYFGPGTRLTVT.